These 18 T cell receptor beta chains were sequenced from one sample in a study of T cells in Graves' hyperthyroidism and ophthalmopathy. RNA transcripts gave rise to amplified TCR beta CDR3 regions. A first-round RT-PCR of the TCR CDR3 used the HTBI primer set. One entry per CDR3 protein, called by TCRdb with MiXCR from the multiplex PCR reads. Of some 650,000 distinct CDR3 sequences detected, approximately 15% appear once; the ten largest clones hold less than 3.5%. The sequencing sample was made of blood. The receptors stem from a woman between 40 and 50 years old with Graves' ophthalmopathy.

The V gene is TRBV7-6, the J gene TRBJ1-2, with TRBD1 matching over 11 bases. V shed 5 bases, J shed 8 bases, and the junction held 7 bases outside the gene matches. The germline V gene encodes CDR1 SGHVS and CDR2 FNYEAQ. This CDR3 is 14 amino acids long. CDR3 DNA: TGTGCCAGCAGCCCCGGGACAGGGGGAGAAGGCTACACCTTC. Protein sequence: CASSPGTGGEGYTF.

This clonotype was recorded at least ten times. The V and J genes are TRBV27 and TRBJ1-2; the D gene is possibly TRBD1 (6 bases). This CDR3 has 15 residues. Germline V gives CDR1 MNHEY, CDR2 SMNVEV (reference sequence). The ends were cut back, 3 bases at V and 1 base at J, with 12 bases in the middle. For the CDR3, the DNA is TGTGCCAGCAGTTTGAGGGCAGGGGTTAACTATGGCTACACCTTC. Translation: CASSLRAGVNYGYTF.

This clonotype was seen many times. The V gene is TRBV20-1, the J gene TRBJ2-7, with TRBD2 as a possible D gene (5 bases). Trimming took 3 bases from V and 2 from J, leaving 11 bases between them. There are 13 residues in the CDR3. Germline-derived CDR1 and CDR2 are DFQATT and SNEGSKA (reference sequence). The CDR3 DNA sequence: TGCAGTGCTAGGTACGGGAATACCTACGAGCAGTACTTC. This gives the protein CSARYGNTYEQYF.

This clonotype turned up a few times. The V and J genes are TRBV7-9 and TRBJ1-1; 7 bases agree with TRBD1. This CDR3 spans 15 amino acids. Germline CDR1 is SEHNR and CDR2 is FQNEAQ (reference sequence). V lost 8 bases to trimming and J lost 3 bases; unmatched junction nucleotides: 12. The CDR3 loop is CASETKTGSDTEAFF. CDR3 bases: TGTGCCAGCGAAACCAAGACAGGGTCCGACACTGAAGCTTTCTTT.

This clonotype was seen more than once but under ten times. The chain couples TRBV13 to TRBJ1-1; 10 bases align to TRBD1. Trimming cost V 5 bases and J 10 bases; bases outside gene matches: 4. The CDR3 is made up of 12 amino acids. CDR1 is PRHDT, CDR2 FYEKMQ, per germline (reference sequence). Here the CDR3 reads CASSPRDRGAFF. Written as DNA, the CDR3 is TGTGCCAGCAGCCCAAGGGACAGGGGAGCTTTCTTT.

The chain uses TRBV5-6 and TRBJ1-2; a weak D match, TRBD1 (6 bases). The CDR3 runs 17 residues. Per germline, CDR1 SGHDT and CDR2 YYEEEE. With 4 bases removed from V and 0 bases from J, the gap between germline ends came to 19 bases. The CDR3 loop reads CASSQGSGDTANYGYTF. The CDR3 DNA reads as TGTGCCAGCAGCCAGGGGAGCGGGGACACAGCTAACTATGGCTACACCTTC. Full variable domain (outside the CDR3, taken from reference TRBV5-6 and TRBJ1-2): DAGVTQSPTHLIKTRGQQVTLRCSPKSGHDTVSWYQQALGQGPQFIFQYYEEEERQRGNFPDRFSGHQFPNYSSELNVNALLLGDSALYLCASSQGSGDTANYGYTFGSGTRLTVV.

This clonotype has at least ten counts. The chain joins TRBV3-1 to TRBJ1-5, with D unclear. The CDR3 extends over 15 amino acids. The V and J ends lost 0 bases and 8 bases respectively, with 14 bases between them. Germline V lookup: CDR1 LGHDT, CDR2 YNNKEL (reference sequence). The CDR3 coding sequence is TGTGCCAGCAGCCAAGATATGGCCTACGGAGAGCCCCAGCATTTT. It yields the protein CASSQDMAYGEPQHF.

The chain employs TRBV28 and TRBJ2-3; the D gene is possibly TRBD2 (5 bases). This CDR3 spans 17 amino acids. The V end was cut by 6 bases, the J end by 0 bases, with 19 bases between. Germline V lookup: CDR1 MDHEN, CDR2 SYDVKM. The CDR3 region has the DNA TGTGCCAGCAGACCTGAGGGAGCTCTGGGGAGCACAGATACGCAGTATTTT. Translating gives CASRPEGALGSTDTQYF.

The sample holds many counts of this clonotype. The chain couples TRBV6-2 or TRBV6-3 to TRBJ2-3, with 9 bases fitting TRBD2. The CDR3 is made up of 16 amino acids. Germline CDR1 is MNHEY and CDR2 is SVGEGT. V gave up 8 bases and J gave up 2 bases; unmatched junction bases: 11. CDR3 DNA: TGTGCCAGCGGAACTAGAGCGGGAGGACCCACAGATACGCAGTATTTT. Amino acids: CASGTRAGGPTDTQYF.

The table lists this clonotype with a few counts. V and J are TRBV7-2 and TRBJ2-1; the D gene is possibly TRBD2 (7 bases). CDR1 is SGHTA and CDR2 is FQGNSA in the germline V gene. CDR3 size: 17 residues. Trimming took off 3 bases at V and 4 bases at J, with 19 bases between the two ends. The chain's CDR3 is CASSFGDRRGGYNEQFF. Written as DNA, the CDR3 is TGTGCCAGCAGCTTCGGGGATCGGAGGGGGGGGTACAATGAGCAGTTCTTC.

This clonotype appeared many times. This chain joins TRBV7-8 and TRBJ2-1; perhaps D is TRBD1 or TRBD2 (5 bases each). The CDR3 totals 15 residues. Germline V lookup: CDR1 SGHVS, CDR2 FQNEAQ. V lost 6 bases and J lost 3, with 15 bases in between. The CDR3 region is CASRRAGTFYNEQFF. In DNA, the CDR3 is TGTGCCAGCAGGCGTGCCGGGACCTTCTACAATGAGCAGTTCTTC.

This chain connects TRBV19 to TRBJ1-2; D not certain. The V end was cut by 3 bases, the J end by 5 bases, with 10 bases between. Germline V gene sequence: CDR1 LNHDA, CDR2 SQIVND (reference sequence). The CDR3 consists of 13 residues. DNA of the CDR3: TGTGCCAGTAGTATCAACGGCAGATATGGCTACACCTTC. Amino acids: CASSINGRYGYTF.

The rearrangement uses TRBV4-1 and TRBJ2-1, with unresolved D. This CDR3 is 13 amino acids long. Trimming cost V 1 base and J 10 bases, with 11 bases left between them. The germline gives CDR1 MGHRA, CDR2 YSYEKL. The CDR3 reads CASSQVMAGEQFF. The CDR3 nucleotides read TGCGCCAGCAGCCAAGTAATGGCCGGGGAGCAGTTCTTC.

This clonotype is a singleton in its sample. The chain carries TRBV27 and TRBJ2-1; maybe TRBD1 (6 bases). CDR3 length: 16 residues. Germline CDR1 is MNHEY and CDR2 is SMNVEV (reference sequence). V was trimmed by 4 bases and J by 4 bases, leaving 17 bases between them. The CDR3 spells CASSSLQGLQYNEQFF. CDR3 sequence (DNA): TGTGCCAGCAGTTCGTTGCAGGGGCTACAGTACAATGAGCAGTTCTTC.

This clonotype occurred many times. The CDR3 nucleotides read TGTGCCAGCAGTGAACTGACAGATACGCAGTATTTT. This translates into CASSELTDTQYF. The V gene is TRBV2, the J gene TRBJ2-3; D is unclear. The V end was cut by 2 bases, the J end by 3 bases, with 3 bases between. Germline values: CDR1 SNHLY, CDR2 FYNNEI. The CDR3 covers 12 residues. The variable domain in full, with the rest retrieved from reference TRBV2 and TRBJ2-3, is EPEVTQTPSHQVTQMGQEVILRCVPISNHLYFYWYRQILGQKVEFLVSFYNNEISEKSEIFDDQFSVERPDGSNFTLKIRSTKLEDSAMYFCASSELTDTQYFGPGTRLTVL.

The chain recombines TRBV12-3 or TRBV12-4 with TRBJ1-2, with D hard to call. CDR3 length: 11 amino acids. The V gene lost 3 bases and the J gene lost 8 bases, with 7 bases spanning the gap. CDR3 amino acids: CASSFNGGYTF. DNA for the CDR3: TGTGCCAGCAGTTTTAACGGCGGCTACACCTTC.

This clonotype was seen ten or more times. The genes are TRBV2 and TRBJ1-1, with 8 bases fitting TRBD1. The germline CDR1 and CDR2 sequences are SNHLY and FYNNEI. Trimming removed 0 bases from V and 5 bases from J; junction bases left unmatched: 8. The CDR3 consists of 16 residues. CDR3 protein: CASSEALQGALTEAFF. For the CDR3, the DNA is TGTGCCAGCAGTGAAGCGCTTCAGGGGGCGTTAACTGAAGCTTTCTTT.

Regarding this clonotype: This is likely a read error, given that the CDR3 carries no conserved phenylalanine or tryptophan at its end. The chain joins TRBV18 to TRBJ1-1, with TRBD1 matching over 10 bases. The CDR3 contains 14 residues. With V trimmed by 3 bases and J by 5 bases, 3 bases remained unmatched. Germline CDR1 and CDR2: KGHSH and LQKENI. The CDR3 sequence: CASSPDRGGTEAFL. The CDR3 DNA reads TGTGCCAGCTCACCGGACAGGGGGGGGACTGAAGCTTTCCTT.